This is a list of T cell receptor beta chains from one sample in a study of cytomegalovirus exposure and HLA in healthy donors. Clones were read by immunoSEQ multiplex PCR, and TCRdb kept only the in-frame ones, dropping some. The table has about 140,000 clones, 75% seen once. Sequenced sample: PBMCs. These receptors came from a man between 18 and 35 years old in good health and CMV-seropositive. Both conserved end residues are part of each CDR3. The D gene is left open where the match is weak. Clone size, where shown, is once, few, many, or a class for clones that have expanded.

cdr3_aa: CASSGGSIPGKLFF
cdr3_nt: TGTGCCAGCTCTGGGGGCTCCATTCCGGGGAAGCTGTTTTTT
clone_size: NA
j_call: TRBJ2-2
v_call: TRBV2
d_call: NA

cdr3_aa: CASSEGYFDIQYF
cdr3_nt: TGTGCCAGCAGTGAAGGGTACTTTGACATTCAGTACTTC
clone_size: NA
j_call: TRBJ2-4
v_call: TRBV2
d_call: NA

cdr3_aa: CASSLRGGTGGFTEAFF
cdr3_nt: TGTGCCAGCAGCCTCCGCGGTGGGACAGGGGGCTTCACTGAAGCTTTCTTT
clone_size: NA
j_call: TRBJ1-1
v_call: TRBV7-9
d_call: TRBD1

cdr3_aa: CASSTDSSSYEQYF
cdr3_nt: TGTGCCAGTAGTACGGACAGTAGCTCCTACGAGCAGTACTTC
clone_size: once
j_call: TRBJ2-7
v_call: TRBV19
d_call: NA

cdr3_aa: CSVYDRRLAKNIQYF
cdr3_nt: TGCAGCGTTTACGACAGACGACTAGCCAAAAACATTCAGTACTTC
clone_size: NA
j_call: TRBJ2-4
v_call: TRBV29-1
d_call: NA

cdr3_aa: CAWSGLAQYNEQFF
cdr3_nt: TGTGCCTGGAGTGGACTAGCCCAGTACAATGAGCAGTTCTTC
clone_size: NA
j_call: TRBJ2-1
v_call: TRBV30
d_call: TRBD2

cdr3_aa: CASSASGRALEQYF
cdr3_nt: TGTGCCAGCAGTGCTAGCGGGAGGGCTCTCGAGCAGTACTTC
clone_size: NA
j_call: TRBJ2-7
v_call: TRBV6-1
d_call: TRBD2

cdr3_aa: CASGRTGFGPFGGYTF
cdr3_nt: TGTGCCAGCGGACGGACAGGTTTTGGACCGTTCGGTGGCTACACCTTC
clone_size: NA
j_call: TRBJ1-2
v_call: TRBV6-6
d_call: TRBD1

cdr3_aa: CSVEETDRLQYF
cdr3_nt: TGCAGCGTTGAAGAGACGGACAGGTTGCAGTACTTC
clone_size: NA
j_call: TRBJ2-7
v_call: TRBV29-1
d_call: TRBD1

cdr3_aa: CASSLRLAGADTQYF
cdr3_nt: TGCGCCAGCAGCTTGAGACTAGCGGGAGCAGATACGCAGTATTTT
clone_size: NA
j_call: TRBJ2-3
v_call: TRBV5-1
d_call: TRBD2

cdr3_aa: CASSLWGQGNTGELFF
cdr3_nt: TGTGCCAGCAGTTTATGGGGACAGGGGAACACCGGGGAGCTGTTTTTT
clone_size: NA
j_call: TRBJ2-2
v_call: TRBV28
d_call: TRBD1

cdr3_aa: CASSLGGDTLNYGYTF
cdr3_nt: TGTGCCAGCAGCTTAGGAGGGGACACTCTTAACTATGGCTACACCTTC
clone_size: NA
j_call: TRBJ1-2
v_call: TRBV7-8
d_call: NA

cdr3_aa: CASSQGRVSVGHLYEQYF
cdr3_nt: TGCGCCAGCAGCCAGGGCCGGGTTTCCGTTGGACATCTTTACGAGCAGTACTTC
clone_size: many
j_call: TRBJ2-7
v_call: TRBV4-1
d_call: NA

cdr3_aa: CASSLTGQASTEAFF
cdr3_nt: TGTGCCAGCTCACTAACCGGACAGGCCTCCACTGAAGCTTTCTTT
clone_size: NA
j_call: TRBJ1-1
v_call: TRBV18
d_call: TRBD1

cdr3_aa: CASSVTDRGYGYTF
cdr3_nt: TGTGCCAGCAGTGTGACAGATAGGGGCTATGGCTACACCTTC
clone_size: NA
j_call: TRBJ1-2
v_call: TRBV2
d_call: NA

cdr3_aa: CASTKGGATYEQYF
cdr3_nt: TGTGCCAGCACTAAAGGGGGAGCTACCTACGAGCAGTACTTC
clone_size: NA
j_call: TRBJ2-7
v_call: TRBV28
d_call: NA

cdr3_aa: CAWGGTGLYGYTF
cdr3_nt: TGTGCCTGGGGGGGGACAGGGCTCTATGGCTACACCTTC
clone_size: NA
j_call: TRBJ1-2
v_call: TRBV2
d_call: TRBD1

cdr3_aa: CASSYRGGTYEQYF
cdr3_nt: TGTGCCAGCAGCTACAGGGGGGGCACCTACGAGCAGTACTTC
clone_size: NA
j_call: TRBJ2-7
v_call: TRBV6-5
d_call: NA

cdr3_aa: CASSSTTNEKLFF
cdr3_nt: TGTGCCAGCAGTTCCACAACTAATGAAAAACTGTTTTTT
clone_size: NA
j_call: TRBJ1-4
v_call: TRBV28
d_call: NA

cdr3_aa: CASSARGSGNTIYF
cdr3_nt: TGTGCCAGCAGTGCCAGGGGCTCTGGAAACACCATATATTTT
clone_size: NA
j_call: TRBJ1-3
v_call: TRBV28
d_call: NA

cdr3_aa: CASSFLASESYEQYF
cdr3_nt: TGTGCCAGCAGCTTCCTGGCCTCGGAGTCCTACGAGCAGTACTTC
clone_size: NA
j_call: TRBJ2-7
v_call: TRBV7-2
d_call: NA

cdr3_aa: CASSSGLAGELFF
cdr3_nt: TGTGCCAGCAGTTCGGGACTAGCCGGGGAGCTGTTTTTT
clone_size: NA
j_call: TRBJ2-2
v_call: TRBV5-6
d_call: TRBD2

cdr3_aa: CASGPTTGRNTIYF
cdr3_nt: TGTGCCAGCGGACCAACGACAGGGCGAAACACCATATATTTT
clone_size: NA
j_call: TRBJ1-3
v_call: TRBV11-2
d_call: TRBD1

cdr3_aa: CALEGSGNTIYF
cdr3_nt: TGTGCCCTGGAGGGGTCTGGAAACACCATATATTTT
clone_size: NA
j_call: TRBJ1-3
v_call: TRBV28
d_call: NA

cdr3_aa: CATARDSKTNYGYTF
cdr3_nt: TGTGCCACCGCCCGGGACAGCAAGACAAACTATGGCTACACCTTC
clone_size: NA
j_call: TRBJ1-2
v_call: TRBV19
d_call: TRBD1

cdr3_aa: CASSLELLDGYTF
cdr3_nt: TGCGCCAGCAGCTTGGAACTGCTTGATGGCTACACCTTC
clone_size: NA
j_call: TRBJ1-2
v_call: TRBV5-1
d_call: NA

cdr3_aa: CASRTGQGEQYF
cdr3_nt: TGTGCCAGCAGGACGGGACAGGGTGAGCAGTACTTC
clone_size: NA
j_call: TRBJ2-7
v_call: TRBV2
d_call: TRBD1

cdr3_aa: CASSQETSGPTYEQYF
cdr3_nt: TGCGCCAGCAGCCAAGAGACTAGCGGGCCCACCTACGAGCAGTACTTC
clone_size: NA
j_call: TRBJ2-7
v_call: TRBV4-1
d_call: TRBD2

cdr3_aa: CASSGLVTDTQYF
cdr3_nt: TGTGCCAGCAGTGGACTAGTAACAGATACGCAGTATTTT
clone_size: NA
j_call: TRBJ2-3
v_call: TRBV27
d_call: TRBD2

cdr3_aa: CASRDWAYEQYF
cdr3_nt: TGTGCCAGCCGGGACTGGGCCTACGAGCAGTACTTC
clone_size: NA
j_call: TRBJ2-7
v_call: TRBV19
d_call: NA

cdr3_aa: CASSSPDTGRDEQYF
cdr3_nt: TGCGCCAGCAGCTCTCCGGACACAGGGAGGGACGAGCAGTACTTC
clone_size: NA
j_call: TRBJ2-7
v_call: TRBV5-1
d_call: NA

cdr3_aa: CASTTSYNEQFF
cdr3_nt: TGTGCCAGCACCACTAGTTACAATGAGCAGTTCTTC
clone_size: NA
j_call: TRBJ2-1
v_call: TRBV27
d_call: NA

cdr3_aa: CASSSTSGSNHEQYF
cdr3_nt: TGTGCCAGCAGCTCGACTAGCGGGAGTAACCACGAGCAGTACTTC
clone_size: NA
j_call: TRBJ2-7
v_call: TRBV7-6
d_call: TRBD2

cdr3_aa: CATPGTTNEKLFF
cdr3_nt: TGTGCCACCCCCGGGACTACTAATGAAAAACTGTTTTTT
clone_size: NA
j_call: TRBJ1-4
v_call: TRBV30
d_call: NA

cdr3_aa: CASSRLAGGPGEQFF
cdr3_nt: TGCGCCAGCAGCCGCTTAGCGGGAGGGCCGGGTGAGCAGTTCTTC
clone_size: NA
j_call: TRBJ2-1
v_call: TRBV4-1
d_call: TRBD2

cdr3_aa: CASSPSGQGMGQYF
cdr3_nt: TGTGCCAGCAGTCCTTCAGGACAGGGAATGGGGCAGTACTTC
clone_size: NA
j_call: TRBJ2-5
v_call: TRBV6-6
d_call: TRBD1

cdr3_aa: CASSLGFRGETQYF
cdr3_nt: TGTGCCAGCAGCTTAGGGTTCCGAGGGGAGACCCAGTACTTC
clone_size: NA
j_call: TRBJ2-5
v_call: TRBV7-3
d_call: NA

cdr3_aa: CASSFLSGKKGFSGYTF
cdr3_nt: TGTGCCAGCAGCTTCCTCAGCGGGAAAAAGGGATTCTCTGGCTACACCTTC
clone_size: NA
j_call: TRBJ1-2
v_call: TRBV5-5
d_call: NA

cdr3_aa: CASSLLSNEQFF
cdr3_nt: TGTGCCAGCAGCCTACTAAGCAATGAGCAGTTCTTC
clone_size: NA
j_call: TRBJ2-1
v_call: TRBV7-8
d_call: NA

cdr3_aa: CASRSLGSGRGNEQYF
cdr3_nt: TGTGCCAGCAGATCCCTGGGGAGCGGGAGGGGAAACGAGCAGTACTTC
clone_size: NA
j_call: TRBJ2-7
v_call: TRBV28
d_call: TRBD2

cdr3_aa: CATKPGQGAYQPQHF
cdr3_nt: TGTGCCACCAAACCCGGACAGGGGGCGTATCAGCCCCAGCATTTT
clone_size: NA
j_call: TRBJ1-5
v_call: TRBV6-1
d_call: TRBD1

cdr3_aa: CASSVSNYGYTF
cdr3_nt: TGTGCCAGCAGCGTTAGCAACTATGGCTACACCTTC
clone_size: NA
j_call: TRBJ1-2
v_call: TRBV9
d_call: NA

cdr3_aa: CASSIYMTENQPQHF
cdr3_nt: TGTGCCAGTAGTATTTATATGACGGAGAATCAGCCCCAGCATTTT
clone_size: NA
j_call: TRBJ1-5
v_call: TRBV19
d_call: NA

cdr3_aa: CASSKDGRFHEQFF
cdr3_nt: TGTGCCAGCAGCAAAGACGGGAGGTTCCATGAGCAGTTCTTC
clone_size: NA
j_call: TRBJ2-1
v_call: TRBV7-9
d_call: TRBD2

cdr3_aa: CASSPGTGGYTDTQYF
cdr3_nt: TGCGCCAGCAGCCCGGGGACAGGGGGCTACACAGATACGCAGTATTTT
clone_size: NA
j_call: TRBJ2-3
v_call: TRBV5-1
d_call: TRBD1

cdr3_aa: CASSDPGDWGYGYTF
cdr3_nt: TGTGCCAGCAGTGACCCCGGGGATTGGGGCTATGGCTACACCTTC
clone_size: NA
j_call: TRBJ1-2
v_call: TRBV6-1
d_call: NA

cdr3_aa: CASSLNGAANYQETQYF
cdr3_nt: TGTGCCAGCAGTTTAAATGGGGCAGCCAACTACCAAGAGACCCAGTACTTC
clone_size: NA
j_call: TRBJ2-5
v_call: TRBV28
d_call: NA

cdr3_aa: CASSTGDGSSPQHF
cdr3_nt: TGTGCCAGCAGCACGGGGGACGGATCGTCGCCCCAGCATTTT
clone_size: NA
j_call: TRBJ1-5
v_call: TRBV9
d_call: NA

cdr3_aa: CASSTIRQGLNTEAFF
cdr3_nt: TGTGCCAGCAGCACTATAAGACAGGGCTTGAACACTGAAGCTTTCTTT
clone_size: NA
j_call: TRBJ1-1
v_call: TRBV21-1
d_call: NA

cdr3_aa: CASSESLAPTGELFF
cdr3_nt: TGCGCCAGCAGTGAGTCTCTAGCCCCCACCGGGGAGCTGTTTTTT
clone_size: few
j_call: TRBJ2-2
v_call: TRBV10-1
d_call: NA

cdr3_aa: CASSEGQRNEKLFF
cdr3_nt: TGTGCCAGCAGCGAGGGACAGAGAAATGAAAAACTGTTTTTT
clone_size: NA
j_call: TRBJ1-4
v_call: TRBV9
d_call: TRBD1

cdr3_aa: CASTSGRFNEQFF
cdr3_nt: TGTGCCAGTACTAGCGGGAGGTTTAATGAGCAGTTCTTC
clone_size: NA
j_call: TRBJ2-1
v_call: TRBV27
d_call: TRBD2

cdr3_aa: CATSYRQGPYEQYF
cdr3_nt: TGTGCCACCAGCTATAGACAGGGCCCCTACGAGCAGTACTTC
clone_size: few
j_call: TRBJ2-7
v_call: TRBV15
d_call: TRBD1

cdr3_aa: CASRMTAKFTGELFF
cdr3_nt: TGTGCCAGCAGAATGACAGCGAAGTTCACCGGGGAGCTGTTTTTT
clone_size: once
j_call: TRBJ2-2
v_call: TRBV6-5
d_call: NA